This T cell receptor (beta chain) was identified during a study of blood T cells in healthy people across ages. The authors ran a second PCR of about 6 to 11 cycles using a sample-barcoded 5' primer and a J-beta primer mix. From the 5' RACE reads, TCRdb called clonotypes with MiXCR, one entry per CDR3 protein. The sample has about 2 million distinct CDR3 sequences; around 48% are singletons. This CDR3 is 14 amino acids long. CDR1 is SGHRS and CDR2 is YFSETQ in the germline V gene. V was clipped by 5 bases and J by 2 bases; unmatched bases: 7. In this sample, this clonotype turned up a few times. At least 7 million PBMCs were isolated per sample. The authors extracted at least 5 micrograms of total RNA per sample.

The chain combines TRBV5-1 with TRBJ2-7, with TRBD2 matching over 7 bases. Sequenced input: blood. This TCR was recovered from a woman aged 40 to 49 in good health. The CDR3: CASSRGEPPYEQYF. The CDR3 coding sequence is TGCGCCAGCAGTCGGGGGGAACCACCCTACGAGCAGTACTTC. Using reference TRBV5-1 and TRBJ2-7 for the parts outside the CDR3, the full variable domain is KAGVTQTPRYLIKTRGQQVTLSCSPISGHRSVSWYQQTPGQGLQFLFEYFSETQRNKGNFPGRFSGRQFSNSRSEMNVSTLELGDSALYLCASSRGEPPYEQYFGPGTRLTVT.